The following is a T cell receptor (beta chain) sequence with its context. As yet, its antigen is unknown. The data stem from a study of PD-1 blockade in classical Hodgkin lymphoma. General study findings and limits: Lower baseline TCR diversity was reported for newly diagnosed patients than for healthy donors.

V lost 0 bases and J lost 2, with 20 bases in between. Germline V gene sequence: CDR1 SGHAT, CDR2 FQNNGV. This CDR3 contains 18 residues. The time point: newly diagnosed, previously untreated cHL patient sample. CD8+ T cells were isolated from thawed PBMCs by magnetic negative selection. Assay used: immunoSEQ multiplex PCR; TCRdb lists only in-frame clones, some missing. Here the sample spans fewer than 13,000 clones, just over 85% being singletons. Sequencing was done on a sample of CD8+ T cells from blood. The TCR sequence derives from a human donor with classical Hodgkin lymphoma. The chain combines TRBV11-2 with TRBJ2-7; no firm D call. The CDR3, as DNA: TGTGCCAGCAGCTTAGAGCGGCCTTTGCCATATCGGCCCTACGAGCAGTACTTC. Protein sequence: CASSLERPLPYRPYEQYF.